This TCR beta chain comes out of a study of blood T cell repertoires in COVID-19. About the research overall: Some COVID-19 samples were acute and others convalescent; all came from the United States, Italy and Spain.

With 5 bases removed from V and 4 bases from J, the gap between germline ends came to 14 bases. The length of the CDR3 is 14 residues. Germline V CDR1 and CDR2: SGHAT, FQNNGV. Those enrolled, adults aged 18 to 89 years, came from 24 US areas. Clones were read by immunoSEQ multiplex PCR, and TCRdb kept only the in-frame ones, dropping some. The sample contains approximately 210,000 clones, 65% to 85% of which appear only once. The TCR sequence derives from a man aged 25 to 40 with acute COVID-19. This sequence joins TRBV11-2 and TRBJ1-2, with TRBD1 as a possible D gene (6 bases). The sequencing input was PBMCs or T cells enriched from blood (not recorded which). The CDR3 DNA is TGTGCCAGCAGCCTCGAGGGGGTTTCCTATGGCTACACCTTC. It is translated as CASSLEGVSYGYTF.